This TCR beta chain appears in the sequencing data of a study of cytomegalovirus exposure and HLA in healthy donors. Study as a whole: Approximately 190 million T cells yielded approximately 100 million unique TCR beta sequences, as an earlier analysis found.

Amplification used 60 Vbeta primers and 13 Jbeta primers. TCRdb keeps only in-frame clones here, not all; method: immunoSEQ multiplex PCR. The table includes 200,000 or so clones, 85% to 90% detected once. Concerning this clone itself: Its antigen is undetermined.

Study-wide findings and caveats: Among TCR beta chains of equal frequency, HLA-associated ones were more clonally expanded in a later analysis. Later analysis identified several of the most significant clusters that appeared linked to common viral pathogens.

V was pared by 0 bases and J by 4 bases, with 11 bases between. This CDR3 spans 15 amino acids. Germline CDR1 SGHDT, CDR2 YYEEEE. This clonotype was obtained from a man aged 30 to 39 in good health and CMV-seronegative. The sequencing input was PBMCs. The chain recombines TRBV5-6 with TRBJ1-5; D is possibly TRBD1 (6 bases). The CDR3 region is CASSLGSGENQPQHF. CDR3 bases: TGTGCCAGCAGCTTGGGGTCAGGGGAGAATCAGCCCCAGCATTTT.